These 19 T cell receptor beta chains share one sample of origin, sequenced in a study of T cells in Graves' hyperthyroidism and ophthalmopathy. RNA transcripts were the template for amplifying TCR beta CDR3 regions. When the TCR CDR3 underwent first-round RT-PCR, the HTBI primer set was used. TCRdb processed the multiplex PCR reads anew with MiXCR; each CDR3 protein has one entry. The sample shows approximately 480,000 distinct CDR3 sequences, around 21% of them seen only once. Sequencing was done on a sample of blood. Every receptor here comes from a man between 18 and 29 years old with Graves' hyperthyroidism.

This clonotype was counted ten times or more. This sequence joins TRBV19 and TRBJ1-1; no clear D. The CDR3 runs to 12 residues. V dropped 7 bases and J dropped 1 base, with 7 bases sitting between them. Germline V gene lookup returns CDR1 LNHDA and CDR2 SQIVND (reference sequence). The CDR3 here is CASNQPNTEAFF. Here the CDR3 DNA reads TGTGCCAGTAATCAGCCGAACACTGAAGCTTTCTTT.

V usage is TRBV5-1 and J usage is TRBJ2-2; D not resolved. Germline V gene lookup returns CDR1 SGHRS and CDR2 YFSETQ. The CDR3 is 15 residues long. With 0 bases removed from V and 0 bases from J, the gap between germline ends came to 6 bases. The CDR3 loop reads CASSLDNTNTGELFF. The CDR3 nucleotides read TGCGCCAGCAGCTTGGACAACACGAACACCGGGGAGCTGTTTTTT.

This clonotype was detected ten times or more. The chain has TRBV24-1 and TRBJ1-1, with D unclear. The CDR3 is 14 residues long. Germline CDR1 is KGHDR and CDR2 is SFDVKD. Trimming left V 10 bases short and J 4 bases short, with 18 bases between. CDR3 sequence (DNA): TGTGCCACTCATACCCCTACCGAGGCCACTGAAGCTTTCTTT. Translating gives CATHTPTEATEAFF.

This clonotype was seen a few times. The chain joins TRBV18 to TRBJ2-5; perhaps TRBD2 as D (5 bases). CDR1 is KGHSH, CDR2 LQKENI, per germline. Trimming took 3 bases from V and 6 from J, leaving 17 bases between them. The CDR3 covers 15 residues. In DNA form, the CDR3 reads TGTGCCAGCTCACCCGGCGTCTCGGAGGCAAAGACCCAGTACTTC. This gives the protein CASSPGVSEAKTQYF.

This chain connects TRBV25-1 to TRBJ2-2; D gene uncertain. V was cut by 4 bases and J by 2 bases, with 8 bases left in between. Germline V gene data show CDR1 as MGHDK and CDR2 as SYGVNS. The CDR3 consists of 14 residues. The CDR3: CASSGVINTGELFF. DNA of the CDR3: TGTGCCAGCAGTGGGGTCATTAACACCGGGGAGCTGTTTTTT.

This clonotype was counted many times. V gene TRBV6-5 combines with J gene TRBJ1-1; D unresolved. Germline assignment: CDR1 MNHEY and CDR2 SVGAGI. CDR3 length: 14 residues. Trimming cost V 8 bases and J 4 bases, with 17 bases left between them. The CDR3 DNA reads TGTGCCAGCCTAGATTACGGATGGGTCACTGAAGCTTTCTTT. It yields the protein CASLDYGWVTEAFF.

This clonotype has a handful of counts. V and J are TRBV4-1 and TRBJ1-2; D is unclear. From germline, CDR1 is MGHRA and CDR2 YSYEKL. Trimming cost V 3 bases and J 8 bases, with 16 bases left between them. This CDR3 spans 14 amino acids. As DNA, the CDR3 is TGCGCCAGCAGCCAGTCCACGTGGGGTTTCGGCTACACCTTC. It yields the protein CASSQSTWGFGYTF.

The J gene is TRBJ2-7, the V gene TRBV4-1; the D is unclear. Trimming shortened V by 0 bases and J by 1 base, and 10 bases separated the two germline ends. Germline CDR1 MGHRA, CDR2 YSYEKL. This CDR3 has 15 amino acids. Here the CDR3 reads CASSQEATESYEQYF. The CDR3 DNA sequence: TGCGCCAGCAGCCAAGAAGCCACGGAATCCTACGAGCAGTACTTC.

The gene calls are TRBV6-1 and TRBJ2-7; TRBD1 matches 9 bases. V was clipped by 4 bases and J by 3 bases; unmatched bases: 10. Germline CDR1 and CDR2: MNHNS and SASEGT. This CDR3 is 16 amino acids long. The CDR3 loop reads CASSGPGTGSVYEQYF. In nucleotides, the CDR3 is TGTGCCAGCAGTGGTCCCGGGACAGGGTCAGTCTACGAGCAGTACTTC.

The genes are TRBV28 and TRBJ1-2; 7 positions agree with TRBD1. The CDR3 loop spans 15 amino acids. V trimming: 4 bases; J trimming: 2 bases; junction bases outside the gene matches: 7. The germline gives CDR1 MDHEN, CDR2 SYDVKM. The CDR3 coding sequence is TGTGCCAGCAGTTCGACAGGGCTTCAGAACTATGGCTACACCTTC. It yields the protein CASSSTGLQNYGYTF.

This clonotype occurred many times. The chain links TRBV2 to TRBJ2-2, with D perhaps TRBD1 or TRBD2 (5 bases each). CDR1 and CDR2 from the germline V gene are SNHLY and FYNNEI. The ends were cut back, 0 bases at V and 6 bases at J, with 8 bases in the middle. The CDR3 spans 14 residues. The DNA for the CDR3 is TGTGCCAGCAGTGAAGCGCTGGGGGCCGGGGAGCTGTTTTTT. It specifies CASSEALGAGELFF.

This chain links TRBV29-1 with TRBJ1-1; D gene uncertain. The CDR3 consists of 12 residues. V was cut by 5 bases and J by 4 bases, with 11 bases left in between. CDR1 and CDR2 from the germline V gene are SQVTM and ANQGSEA. The CDR3 DNA is TGCAGCGTTAGCAAGGAGTTCACTGAAGCTTTCTTT. This codes for CSVSKEFTEAFF.

The J gene is TRBJ2-6, the V gene TRBV6-4; 8 bases are a match to TRBD1. This CDR3 has 15 residues. CDR1 and CDR2 (germline): MRHNA, SNTAGT. J lost 2 bases, V lost 4 bases, and 1 base had no gene match. CDR3 sequence reads: CASSARGPGANVLTF. In DNA form, the CDR3 reads TGTGCCAGCAGTGCCAGGGGGCCTGGGGCCAACGTCCTGACTTTC.

This clonotype was recorded many times. DNA of the CDR3: TGTGCCAGCAAAGGTTCGGGGTGGGTCAGGGAGGATTTGAACACTGAAGCTTTCTTT. Encoded protein: CASKGSGWVREDLNTEAFF. The chain carries TRBV25-1 and TRBJ1-1, with D maybe TRBD1 (5 bases). Germline V gives CDR1 MGHDK, CDR2 SYGVNS. The CDR3 runs 19 residues. Trimming pared 7 bases from V and 0 bases from J, leaving 27 bases between.

The CDR3: CSAFDRVGYTEAFF. CDR3 sequence (DNA): TGCAGTGCATTCGACCGGGTCGGATACACTGAAGCTTTCTTT. The rearrangement uses TRBV20-1 and TRBJ1-1; no clear D. The CDR3 contains 14 residues. V gave up 6 bases and J gave up 3 bases, with 17 bases separating them. The germline V gene encodes CDR1 DFQATT and CDR2 SNEGSKA (reference sequence).

A word on this clonotype: This sequence may be a read error, since a much larger clone differs from it by one base. The chain employs TRBV30 and TRBJ2-5; D remains unclear. V was cut by 7 bases and J by 3 bases, with 12 bases left in between. CDR1 and CDR2 from the germline V gene are GTSNPN and SVGIG (reference sequence). This CDR3 comprises 12 residues. In DNA, the CDR3 is TGTGCCTTCGTCTCAAGGGAAGAGACCCAGTACTTC. It translates to CAFVSREETQYF.

At least ten counts were recorded for this clonotype. The chain uses TRBV12-3 or TRBV12-4 and TRBJ2-7, with D perhaps matching TRBD2 (5 bases). V lost 1 base and J 3 bases, leaving 22 bases between the germline ends. The CDR3 totals 18 residues. The CDR3 bases are TGTGCCAGCAGTTTAGGCGGGTGGTCTCCCCCGAGCGGCTACGAGCAGTACTTC. Translation gives CASSLGGWSPPSGYEQYF.

This clonotype was seen more than once but under ten times. V and J are TRBV7-2 and TRBJ2-5; D is ambiguous. The CDR3 extends over 15 amino acids. V lost 3 bases to trimming and J lost 5 bases, with 16 bases between them. Germline V gene lookup returns CDR1 SGHTA and CDR2 FQGNSA. The CDR3 bases are TGTGCCAGCAGCTTCACGAATATAATGGGGGAGACCCAGTACTTC. This encodes CASSFTNIMGETQYF.

This clonotype appeared many times. An end of the junction differs from the germline gene, which may be a read error. V usage is TRBV5-1 and J usage is TRBJ1-1, with 7 nucleotides matching TRBD1. The germline gives CDR1 SGHRS, CDR2 YFSETQ. The length of the CDR3 is 14 residues. The CDR3 reads CASSLGQPNTEAFF. The CDR3, as DNA: TGTGCCAGCAGTTTGGGACAGCCGAACACTGAAGCTTTCTTT.